The entry below describes one T cell receptor (beta chain). The ends were cut back, 3 bases at V and 6 bases at J, with 11 bases in the middle. The germline V gene encodes CDR1 GTSNPN and CDR2 SVGIG (reference sequence). The CDR3 is 12 residues long. This entry belongs to a study of T cell responses to AZD1222 COVID-19 vaccine. The repertoire was sequenced with immunoSEQ multiplex PCR; TCRdb's copy has only in-frame clones and lacks some. The sample contains 170,000 or so clones, 85% to 95% of which appear only once. This clonotype was obtained from an adult who received the MenACWY meningococcal vaccine as a control. The rearrangement uses TRBV30 and TRBJ1-1, with D maybe TRBD1 (6 bases). The sequencing here drew on peripheral blood, taken 28 days after the second dose of the MenACWY control vaccine. The CDR3: CAWSAGGPEAFF. CDR3 in DNA: TGTGCCTGGAGCGCCGGGGGCCCTGAAGCTTTCTTT.